The entry that follows covers one T cell receptor (beta chain) sequence. Other DNA sequences from this sample encode an identical CDR3 as well. It was during active infection that Seattle patients were enrolled and then longitudinally followed. This table comes from immunoSEQ multiplex PCR, and its TCRdb copy is limited to in-frame clones, with some not included. The sample contains some 72,000 clones, approximately 80% of which appear only once. The source of the sample is a study of blood T cell repertoires in COVID-19. Study at large: In each case, the material was cDNA or gDNA derived from T cells, B-cell-depleted T cells, or PBMCs.

The length of the CDR3 is 13 residues. From germline, CDR1 is GTSNPN and CDR2 SVGIG (reference sequence). Trimming pared 0 bases from V and 6 bases from J, leaving 9 bases between. Sequenced sample: peripheral blood. The gene calls are TRBV30 and TRBJ1-5; a weak D match, TRBD1 (6 bases). The TCR sequence derives from a man between 50 and 59 years old with COVID-19, enrolled during active disease. The CDR3 protein is CAWSVQGSQPQHF. For the CDR3, the DNA is TGTGCCTGGAGTGTACAGGGAAGTCAGCCCCAGCATTTT.